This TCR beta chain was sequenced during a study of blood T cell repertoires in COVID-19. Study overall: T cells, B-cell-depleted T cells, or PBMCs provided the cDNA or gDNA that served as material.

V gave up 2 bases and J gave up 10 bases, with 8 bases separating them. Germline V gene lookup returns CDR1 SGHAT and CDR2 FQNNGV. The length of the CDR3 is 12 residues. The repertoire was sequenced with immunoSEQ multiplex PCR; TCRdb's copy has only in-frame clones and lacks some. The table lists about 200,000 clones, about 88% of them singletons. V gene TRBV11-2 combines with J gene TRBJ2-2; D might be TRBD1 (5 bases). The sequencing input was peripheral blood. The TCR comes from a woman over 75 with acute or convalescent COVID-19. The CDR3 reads CASSLSREELFF. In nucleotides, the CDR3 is TGTGCCAGCAGCTTATCCAGGGAGGAGCTGTTTTTT.